The source of this T cell receptor (beta chain) is a study of blood T cell repertoires in COVID-19 (dated by TCRdb to 2019 to 2021). Broadly, across the study: Samples covering the acute and convalescent phases of COVID-19 were provided by collaborators in the United States, Italy and Spain. The prospective study material was composed of cDNA or gDNA derived from T cells, B-cell-depleted T cells, or PBMCs. Deeply sampled blood TCRbeta repertoires from subjects exposed to, actively infected with, or recovered from COVID-19 were included in the dataset. A freely available public database, intended as a resource for researchers studying the immune response to SARS-CoV-2, is where the repertoires were released. Samples came from the ongoing ImmuneRACE study (first 160 participants) plus 1,254 subjects from 6 global collaborators. The sample metadata nearly always contained a de-identified subject ID, COVID-19 status, age in years and sex. HLA class I and class II types, where available, came from metadata supplied by the sample provider rather than from assay-based typing.

The germline V gene specifies SGHRS as CDR1 and YFSETQ as CDR2. Trimming removed 4 bases from V and 4 bases from J; the gene matches leave 8 bases unexplained. From the cysteine through the phenylalanine, the CDR3 covers 15 amino acids. Kept here is only the CDR3 DNA, which spans 45 bases and is read in frame from base 1. The immunoSEQ Assay, a bias-controlled multiplex PCR, was used to amplify TCRbeta CDR3 regions from genomic DNA. As for how the authors treated the data: The number of nucleated cells in each sample was estimated from the amplification of reference gene primers within the assay. Sequence reads were collapsed and filtered to measure the absolute abundance of every unique TCRbeta CDR3 rearrangement. For each sample, productive Simpson clonality was calculated as the square root of Simpson's diversity index over productive rearrangements. Entries here come from immuneACCESS through TCRdb and include only in-frame sequences with V and J called. Some clones fail to appear in such tables; in the studies checked, an unresolved V gene covers under half of the shortfall, and the cause of the remainder is unknown. V and J calls and clone size are given by that table; D and trimming were obtained from the DNA. In all, the sample holds tens of thousands of clones, and approximately 86% of those were seen once. The top ten clones comprise about 4.5% of the sample.

Collaborating institutions collected whole blood in K2EDTA tubes following their own protocols. For TCRbeta analysis, collaborators shipped samples as frozen whole blood, isolated PBMCs, or DNA extracted from either of those sample types. The table lists this clone with a count of one. This clone's antigen is unknown. Base qualities are missing; no much larger clone stands one base away. General study outcomes and caveats: How much clinical and demographic metadata was included differed by source and by participant, and the metadata was provided uncurated.

The sequenced material came from peripheral blood. Rearrangement joined TRBV5-1 to TRBJ2-1, with 7 middle bases fitting TRBD2. This clonotype originated in a man between 60 and 75 years old with acute or convalescent COVID-19. The nucleotide sequence reads TGCGCCAGCAGCCTTAGCGGGTTGGGTTACAATGAGCAGTTCTTC. Translation gives CASSLSGLGYNEQFF.